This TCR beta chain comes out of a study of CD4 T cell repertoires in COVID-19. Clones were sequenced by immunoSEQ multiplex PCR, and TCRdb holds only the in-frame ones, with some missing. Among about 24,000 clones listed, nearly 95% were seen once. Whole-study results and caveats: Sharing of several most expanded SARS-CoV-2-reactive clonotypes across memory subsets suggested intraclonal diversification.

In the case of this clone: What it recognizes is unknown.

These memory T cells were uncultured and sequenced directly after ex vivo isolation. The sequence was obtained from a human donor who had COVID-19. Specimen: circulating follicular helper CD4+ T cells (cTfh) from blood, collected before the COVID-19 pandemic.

The CDR3 region is CASSPRGGAGSYGYTF. CDR3 in DNA: TGTGCCAGCAGCCCAAGGGGAGGGGCAGGGAGCTATGGCTACACCTTC. The J gene is TRBJ1-2, the V gene TRBV14, with D possibly being TRBD1 (5 bases). Looked up from germline, CDR1 is SGHDN and CDR2 is FVKESK. The germline V and J ends were trimmed by 4 bases and 4 bases, with 19 bases remaining between them. The CDR3 runs to 16 residues. Full variable domain (rest looked up from reference TRBV14 and TRBJ1-2): EAGVTQFPSHSVIEKGQTVTLRCDPISGHDNLYWYRRVMGKEIKFLLHFVKESKQDESGMPNNRFLAERTGGTYSTLKVQPAELEDSGVYFCASSPRGGAGSYGYTFGSGTRLTVV.